This T cell receptor (beta chain) was documented in a study of T cells after yellow fever vaccination. Regarding the study as a whole: Post-booster repertoires again held most primary-vaccination clones (approximately 96% CD4, 88% CD8). A small share of clonotypes appeared in both CD4 and CD8 compartments.

TCRdb processed the 5' RACE reads anew with MiXCR; each CDR3 protein has one entry. Here the sample spans roughly 310,000 distinct CDR3 sequences, 8% to 10% being singletons. This clonotype was counted ten times or more. Its target is not known. Trimming cost V 0 bases and J 3 bases; bases outside gene matches: 1. CDR1 is SGHRS, CDR2 YFSETQ, per germline. This CDR3 is 14 amino acids long. The chain combines TRBV5-1 with TRBJ2-5; TRBD1 matches 8 bases. The TCR comes from a young man who received the YFV17D yellow fever vaccine. The sequencing here drew on PBMCs, taken on the day of the first yellow fever vaccination. The CDR3 is CASSLATGEETQYF. The CDR3 region has the DNA TGCGCCAGCAGCTTGGCGACAGGGGAAGAGACCCAGTACTTC. Using reference TRBV5-1 and TRBJ2-5 for the parts outside the CDR3, the full variable domain is KAGVTQTPRYLIKTRGQQVTLSCSPISGHRSVSWYQQTPGQGLQFLFEYFSETQRNKGNFPGRFSGRQFSNSRSEMNVSTLELGDSALYLCASSLATGEETQYFGPGTRLLVL.